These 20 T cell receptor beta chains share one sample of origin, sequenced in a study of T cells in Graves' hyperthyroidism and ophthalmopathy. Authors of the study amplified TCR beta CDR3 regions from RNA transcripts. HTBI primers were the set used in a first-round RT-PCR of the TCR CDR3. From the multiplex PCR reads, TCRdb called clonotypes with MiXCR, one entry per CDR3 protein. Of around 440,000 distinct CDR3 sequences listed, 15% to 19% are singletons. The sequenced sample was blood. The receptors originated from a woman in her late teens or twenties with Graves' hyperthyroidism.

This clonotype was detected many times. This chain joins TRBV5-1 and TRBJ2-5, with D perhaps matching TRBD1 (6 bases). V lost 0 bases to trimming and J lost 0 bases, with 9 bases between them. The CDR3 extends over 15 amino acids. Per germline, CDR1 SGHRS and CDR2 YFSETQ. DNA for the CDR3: TGCGCCAGCAGCTTGGCCGGGACAAACCAAGAGACCCAGTACTTC. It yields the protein CASSLAGTNQETQYF. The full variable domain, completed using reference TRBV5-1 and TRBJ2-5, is KAGVTQTPRYLIKTRGQQVTLSCSPISGHRSVSWYQQTPGQGLQFLFEYFSETQRNKGNFPGRFSGRQFSNSRSEMNVSTLELGDSALYLCASSLAGTNQETQYFGPGTRLLVL.

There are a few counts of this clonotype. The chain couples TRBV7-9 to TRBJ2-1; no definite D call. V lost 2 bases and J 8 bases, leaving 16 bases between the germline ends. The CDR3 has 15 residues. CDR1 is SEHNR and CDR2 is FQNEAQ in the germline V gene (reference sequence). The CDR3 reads CASSLLLPKGDEQFF. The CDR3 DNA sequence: TGTGCCAGCAGCTTATTGCTTCCCAAGGGCGATGAGCAGTTCTTC.

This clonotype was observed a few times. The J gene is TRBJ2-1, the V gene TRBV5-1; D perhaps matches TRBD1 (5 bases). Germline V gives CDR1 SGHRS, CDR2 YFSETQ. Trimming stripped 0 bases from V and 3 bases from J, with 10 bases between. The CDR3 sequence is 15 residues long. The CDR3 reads CASSLAVQVYNEQFF. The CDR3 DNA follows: TGCGCCAGCAGCTTGGCGGTACAGGTCTACAATGAGCAGTTCTTC.

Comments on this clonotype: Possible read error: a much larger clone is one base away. The CDR3 DNA follows: TGTGCCATCAGTGAGCCGCAGGGACTACCCTATGGCTACACCTTC. Translating gives CAISEPQGLPYGYTF. The chain combines TRBV10-3 with TRBJ1-2; D is perhaps TRBD1 (5 bases). The CDR3 covers 15 residues. V lost 2 bases and J lost 4, with 14 bases in between. Germline V gene sequence: CDR1 ENHRY, CDR2 SYGVKD.

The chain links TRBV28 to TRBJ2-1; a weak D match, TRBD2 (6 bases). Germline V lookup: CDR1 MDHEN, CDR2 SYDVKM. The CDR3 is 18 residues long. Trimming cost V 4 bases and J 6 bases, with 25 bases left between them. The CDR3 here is CASSSSWPGLAGFNEQFF. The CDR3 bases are TGTGCCAGCAGTTCGAGTTGGCCGGGACTGGCGGGTTTCAATGAGCAGTTCTTC.

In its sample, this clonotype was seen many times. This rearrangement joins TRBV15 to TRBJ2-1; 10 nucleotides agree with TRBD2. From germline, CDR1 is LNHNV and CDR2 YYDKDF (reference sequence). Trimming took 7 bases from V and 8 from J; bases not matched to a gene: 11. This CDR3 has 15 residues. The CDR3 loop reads CATNDAASGRDEQFF. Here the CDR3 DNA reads TGTGCCACCAATGATGCGGCTAGCGGGAGAGATGAGCAGTTCTTC. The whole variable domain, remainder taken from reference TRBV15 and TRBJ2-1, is DAMVIQNPRYQVTQFGKPVTLSCSQTLNHNVMYWYQQKSSQAPKLLFHYYDKDFNNEADTPDNFQSRRPNTSFCFLDIRSPGLGDTAMYLCATNDAASGRDEQFFGPGTRLTVL.

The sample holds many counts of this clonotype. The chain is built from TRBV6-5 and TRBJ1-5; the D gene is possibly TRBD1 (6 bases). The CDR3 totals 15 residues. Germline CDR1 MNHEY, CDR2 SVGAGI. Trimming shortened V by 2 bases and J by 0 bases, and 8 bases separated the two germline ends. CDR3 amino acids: CASSYQDSSNQPQHF. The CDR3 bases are TGTGCCAGCAGTTACCAGGACAGTAGCAATCAGCCCCAGCATTTT.

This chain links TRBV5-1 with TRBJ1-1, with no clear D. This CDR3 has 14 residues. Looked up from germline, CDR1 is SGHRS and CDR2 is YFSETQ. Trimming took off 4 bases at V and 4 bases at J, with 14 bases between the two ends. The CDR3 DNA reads TGCGCCAGCAGCGGCGGACGAAGACGCACTGAAGCTTTCTTT. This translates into CASSGGRRRTEAFF.

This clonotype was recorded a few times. The CDR3 region has the DNA TGTGCCAGCGAGGAGGGCGACCTACTCCCGTACTATGGCTACACCTTC. Its protein product is CASEEGDLLPYYGYTF. The V call is TRBV6-1, the J call TRBJ1-2; D remains ambiguous. Germline V lookup: CDR1 MNHNS, CDR2 SASEGT. This CDR3 is 16 amino acids long. V was clipped by 8 bases and J by 3 bases, with 22 bases between them.

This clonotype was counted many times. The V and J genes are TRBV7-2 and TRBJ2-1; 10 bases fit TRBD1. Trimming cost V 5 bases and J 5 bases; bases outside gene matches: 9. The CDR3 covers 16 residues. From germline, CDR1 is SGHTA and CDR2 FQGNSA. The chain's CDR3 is CASSRFPGQGNNEQFF. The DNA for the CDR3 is TGTGCCAGCAGCAGATTCCCGGGACAGGGGAACAATGAGCAGTTCTTC.

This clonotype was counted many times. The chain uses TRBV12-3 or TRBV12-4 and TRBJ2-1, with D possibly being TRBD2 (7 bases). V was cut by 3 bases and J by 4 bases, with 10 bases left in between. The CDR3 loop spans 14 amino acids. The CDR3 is CASSFAGAYNEQFF. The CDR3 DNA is TGTGCCAGCAGTTTCGCGGGGGCATACAATGAGCAGTTCTTC.

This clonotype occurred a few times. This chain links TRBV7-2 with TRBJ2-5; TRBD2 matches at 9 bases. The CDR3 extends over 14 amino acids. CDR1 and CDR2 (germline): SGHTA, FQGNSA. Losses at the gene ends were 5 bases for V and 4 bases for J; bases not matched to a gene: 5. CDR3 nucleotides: TGTGCCAGCAGCCGGGGCGGGGGGGCAGAGACCCAGTACTTC. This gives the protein CASSRGGGAETQYF.

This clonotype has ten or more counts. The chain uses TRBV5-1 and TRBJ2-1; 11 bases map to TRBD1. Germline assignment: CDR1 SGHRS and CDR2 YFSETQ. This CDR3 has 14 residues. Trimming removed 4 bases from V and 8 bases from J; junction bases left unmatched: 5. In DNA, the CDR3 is TGCGCCAGCAGCCGAGGACAGGGGGCATATGAGCAGTTCTTC. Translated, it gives CASSRGQGAYEQFF.

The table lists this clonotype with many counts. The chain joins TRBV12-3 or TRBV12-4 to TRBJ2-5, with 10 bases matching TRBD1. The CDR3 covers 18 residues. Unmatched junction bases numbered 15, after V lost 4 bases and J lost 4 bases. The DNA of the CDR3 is TGTGCCAGCAGTTCGAGACAGGGGGCGCGAGGGTTCGTAGAGACCCAGTACTTC. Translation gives CASSSRQGARGFVETQYF.

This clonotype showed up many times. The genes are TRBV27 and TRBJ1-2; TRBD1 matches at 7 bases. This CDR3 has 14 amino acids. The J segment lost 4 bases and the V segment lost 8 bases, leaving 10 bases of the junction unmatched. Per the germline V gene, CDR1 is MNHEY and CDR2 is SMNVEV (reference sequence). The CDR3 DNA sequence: TGTGCCAGCTCTGCAAGGGACAGCCTCTATGGCTACACCTTC. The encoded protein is CASSARDSLYGYTF.

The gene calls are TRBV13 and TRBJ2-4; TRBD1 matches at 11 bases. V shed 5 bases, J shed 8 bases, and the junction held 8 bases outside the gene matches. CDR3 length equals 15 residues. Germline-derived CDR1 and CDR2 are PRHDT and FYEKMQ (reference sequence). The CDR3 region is CASSMFGTGGHIQYF. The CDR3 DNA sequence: TGTGCCAGCAGCATGTTCGGGACAGGGGGACACATTCAGTACTTC.

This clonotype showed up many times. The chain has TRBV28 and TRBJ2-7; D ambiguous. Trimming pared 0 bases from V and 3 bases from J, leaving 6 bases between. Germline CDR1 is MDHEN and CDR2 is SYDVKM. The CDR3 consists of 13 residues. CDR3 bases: TGTGCCAGCAGTTTATGGACAAACTACGAGCAGTACTTC. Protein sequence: CASSLWTNYEQYF.

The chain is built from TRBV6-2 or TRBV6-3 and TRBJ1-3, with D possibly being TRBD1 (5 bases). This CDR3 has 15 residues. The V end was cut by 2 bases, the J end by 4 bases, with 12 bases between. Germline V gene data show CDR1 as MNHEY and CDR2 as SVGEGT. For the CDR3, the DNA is TGTGCCAGCAGTTACGGGGGTTTAGCGGGAAACACCATATATTTT. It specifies CASSYGGLAGNTIYF.

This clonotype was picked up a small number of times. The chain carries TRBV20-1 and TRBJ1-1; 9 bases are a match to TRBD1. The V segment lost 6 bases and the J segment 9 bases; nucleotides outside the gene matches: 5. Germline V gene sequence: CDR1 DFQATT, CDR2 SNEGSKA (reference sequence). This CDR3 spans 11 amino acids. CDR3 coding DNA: TGCAGTGCAACGGGACAGGGTAAAGCTTTCTTT. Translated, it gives CSATGQGKAFF.

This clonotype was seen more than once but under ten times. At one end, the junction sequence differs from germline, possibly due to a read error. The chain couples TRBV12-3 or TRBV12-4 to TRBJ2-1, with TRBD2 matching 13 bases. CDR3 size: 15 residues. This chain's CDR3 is CASSWGLAGYNEQLF. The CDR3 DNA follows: TGTGCCAGCAGCTGGGGACTAGCGGGATACAATGAGCAGCTCTTC.